The clone carrying this T cell receptor beta chain was observed a single time. Trimming cost V 4 bases and J 6 bases; bases outside gene matches: 4. The CDR3 is 13 amino acids. Germline V lookup: CDR1 ENHRY, CDR2 SYGVKD. Measured with immunoSEQ multiplex PCR; TCRdb has only the in-frame clones, and not every one. The data hold some 670,000 clones, with around 90% observed a single time. This sample was taken from a study of blood T cell repertoires in COVID-19. Study details: T cells, B-cell-depleted T cells, or PBMCs supplied cDNA or gDNA.

The source material was peripheral blood. The genes are TRBV10-3 and TRBJ1-2; TRBD1 matches 8 bases. This receptor was identified in a woman aged 18 to 35 with acute or convalescent COVID-19. The CDR3, as DNA: TGTGCCATCAGTGGAACAGGGGGGGATGGCTACACCTTC. This codes for CAISGTGGDGYTF.